Sequencing of this T cell receptor beta chain was carried out in a study of cytomegalovirus exposure and HLA in healthy donors. This PCR relied on a set of 60 Vbeta primers and 13 Jbeta primers. Produced via immunoSEQ multiplex PCR; TCRdb's table is partial and in-frame only. Among 150,000 to 200,000 clones listed, 80% to 85% were seen once. The ends lost 6 bases at V and 3 bases at J; junction bases unmatched: 7. The CDR3 extends over 14 amino acids. CDR1 is MDHEN, CDR2 SYDVKM, per germline. A remark on this clone: Its antigen is currently unknown.

General observations from the study: In a later analysis, TCR beta V- and J-gene trimming was associated with a missense DCLRE1C variant.

The V gene is TRBV28, the J gene TRBJ2-5; 7 nucleotides line up with TRBD1. This clonotype originated in a human donor in good health. The source material was PBMCs. Here the CDR3 DNA reads TGTGCCAGCAGCGGACAGGCGGTAAAAGAGACCCAGTACTTC. It encodes CASSGQAVKETQYF.